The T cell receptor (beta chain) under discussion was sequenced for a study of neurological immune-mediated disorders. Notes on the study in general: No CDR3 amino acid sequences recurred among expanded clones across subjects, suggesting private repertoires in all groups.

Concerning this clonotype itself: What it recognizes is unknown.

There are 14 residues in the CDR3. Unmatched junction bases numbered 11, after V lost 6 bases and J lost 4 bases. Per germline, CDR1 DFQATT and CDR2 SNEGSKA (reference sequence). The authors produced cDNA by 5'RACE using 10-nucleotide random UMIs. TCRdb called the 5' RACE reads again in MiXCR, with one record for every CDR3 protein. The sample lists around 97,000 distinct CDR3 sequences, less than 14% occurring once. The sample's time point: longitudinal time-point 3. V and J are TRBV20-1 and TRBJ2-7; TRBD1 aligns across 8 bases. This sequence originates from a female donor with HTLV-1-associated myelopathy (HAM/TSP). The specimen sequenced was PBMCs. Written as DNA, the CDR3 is TGCAGTGCCGGGGACAGGTACCCCCCGTACGAGCAGTACTTC. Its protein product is CSAGDRYPPYEQYF.